These 23 T cell receptor beta chains came from one sample sequenced in a study of shared clonotypes between healthy human individuals. Profiled with immunoSEQ multiplex PCR; TCRdb holds only in-frame clones, not every one. The sample shows roughly 2.6 million clones, more than 90% of them seen only once. The sample was naive CD4+ T cells sorted from blood. Noted subset: CD45RA+ positively selected. Receptors were obtained from a man younger than 30 in good health.

The chain recombines TRBV5-1 with TRBJ2-3; 7 nucleotides align to TRBD1. The CDR3 runs to 17 residues. The germline V gene encodes CDR1 SGHRS and CDR2 YFSETQ. With V trimmed by 5 bases and J by 3 bases, 15 bases remained unmatched. Written as DNA, the CDR3 is TGCGCCAGCAGACCTCTAACTTCTGGGACAGTGACAGATACGCAGTATTTT. Translated, it gives CASRPLTSGTVTDTQYF.

This clone appeared a single time. V gene TRBV10-3 combines with J gene TRBJ1-5; D unresolved. CDR1 and CDR2 (germline): ENHRY, SYGVKD. Trimming cost V 0 bases and J 6 bases, with 9 bases left between them. The CDR3 is 14 amino acids. The CDR3 protein is CAISESEGAQPQHF. Here the CDR3 DNA reads TGTGCCATCAGTGAGTCAGAGGGTGCTCAGCCCCAGCATTTT.

J is TRBJ2-1 and V is TRBV10-1; a possible D gene is TRBD2 (6 bases). This CDR3 spans 19 amino acids. With 0 bases removed from V and 2 bases from J, the gap between germline ends came to 20 bases. Per germline, CDR1 WNHNN and CDR2 SYGVQD (reference sequence). CDR3 bases: TGCGCCAGCAGTGAGTCGCTCCTTGGGGCGGGGCCGACCTACAATGAGCAGTTCTTC. Amino acids: CASSESLLGAGPTYNEQFF.

V gene TRBV6-5 combines with J gene TRBJ2-5; a possible D gene is TRBD1 (6 bases). Per the germline V gene, CDR1 is MNHEY and CDR2 is SVGAGI. The CDR3 has 14 amino acids. V shed 2 bases and J shed 7 bases, with 14 bases lying between them. CDR3 DNA: TGTGCCAGCAGTTACGCACAGGGTTTAGGGACCCAGTACTTC. It is translated as CASSYAQGLGTQYF.

The sample holds a few counts of this clone. The rearrangement links TRBV18 to TRBJ1-1; 10 bases match TRBD1. Germline-derived CDR1 and CDR2 are KGHSH and LQKENI. This CDR3 contains 15 residues. With 3 bases clipped from V and 6 bases from J, the junction kept 7 bases outside the gene matches. CDR3: CASSPYGTGEAEAFF. In DNA form, the CDR3 reads TGTGCCAGCTCACCTTACGGGACAGGGGAAGCTGAAGCTTTCTTT.

The rearrangement uses TRBV30 and TRBJ2-1; TRBD2 agrees at 7 bases. This CDR3 region has 12 residues. The V segment lost 1 base and the J segment 9 bases; nucleotides outside the gene matches: 3. Germline V lookup: CDR1 GTSNPN, CDR2 SVGIG (reference sequence). This CDR3 reads CAWSASGVEQFF. CDR3 nucleotides: TGTGCCTGGAGTGCAAGCGGGGTTGAGCAGTTCTTC.

This clone showed up just once. The chain links TRBV5-1 to TRBJ2-5, with a possible D match to TRBD1 (5 bases). The tail of the sequence fits TRBJ2-7 better, so the J call may be wrong. From germline, CDR1 is SGHRS and CDR2 YFSETQ. The CDR3 sequence is 17 residues long. The CDR3 loop reads CASSLSTGLPVAYEQYF. DNA of the CDR3: TGCGCCAGCAGCTTGAGCACAGGCCTCCCAGTGGCCTACGAGCAGTACTTC.

The chain carries TRBV6-5 and TRBJ1-6; 8 nucleotides agree with TRBD1. CDR1 is MNHEY and CDR2 is SVGAGI in the germline V gene. V lost 5 bases and J lost 8; bases outside the gene matches: 8. The CDR3 extends over 15 amino acids. The CDR3 bases are TGTGCCAGCAGTCGGGGAACAGGGGGAGATTCACCCCTCCACTTT. Its translation: CASSRGTGGDSPLHF.

V and J are TRBV6-1 and TRBJ1-2; D might be TRBD1 (5 bases). V was trimmed by 2 bases and J by 7 bases, leaving 11 bases between them. The CDR3 spans 13 residues. The germline gives CDR1 MNHNS, CDR2 SASEGT. The CDR3 region has the DNA TGTGCCAGCAGTGAAACCGCAGGGTTTGGCTACACCTTC. This codes for CASSETAGFGYTF.

This sequence joins TRBV6-5 and TRBJ1-4, with no clear D. V was cut by 6 bases and J by 15 bases, with 14 bases left in between. Looked up from germline, CDR1 is MNHEY and CDR2 is SVGAGI. The CDR3 loop spans 11 amino acids. CDR3 amino acids: CASSQGKVLFF. CDR3 nucleotide sequence: TGTGCCAGCAGCCAAGGGAAGGTTTTGTTTTTT.

CDR3 region: CASRPTLGVPKNIQYF. The DNA for the CDR3 is TGTGCCAGCCGCCCGACGCTTGGGGTACCCAAAAACATTCAGTACTTC. V is TRBV11-2 and J is TRBJ2-4; D is unclear. Germline values: CDR1 SGHAT, CDR2 FQNNGV. Deletions cut 8 bases from V and 2 bases from J, with 19 bases between. The CDR3 covers 16 residues.

The chain couples TRBV5-1 to TRBJ2-3; 12 nucleotides agree with TRBD2. Germline trimming cut 1 base from V and 6 bases from J; bases unmatched to any gene: 9. This CDR3 region has 17 residues. Germline V gene sequence: CDR1 SGHRS, CDR2 YFSETQ. The CDR3 is CASSLLQTSGGEDTQYF. CDR3 nucleotides: TGCGCCAGCAGCTTGTTGCAGACTAGCGGGGGCGAGGATACGCAGTATTTT.

The rearrangement joins TRBV11-2 to TRBJ2-7; no firm D call. CDR1 is SGHAT, CDR2 FQNNGV, per germline. V shed 4 bases and J shed 3 bases, with 10 bases lying between them. The CDR3 consists of 13 residues. CDR3 sequence: CASSSTYDYEQYF. The CDR3 bases are TGTGCCAGCAGCTCAACCTACGACTACGAGCAGTACTTC.

Details on this clone: The same CDR3 also results from other DNA sequences found in this sample. The rearrangement links TRBV5-1 to TRBJ2-3; 9 nucleotides agree with TRBD2. The CDR3 totals 15 residues. V gave up 4 bases and J gave up 1 base; unmatched junction bases: 4. The V gene's germline CDR1 is SGHRS and CDR2 YFSETQ. CDR3 bases: TGCGCCAGCAGCGCCTTAGCGGGGGGCACAGATACGCAGTATTTT. Amino acid sequence: CASSALAGGTDTQYF.

J is TRBJ1-2 and V is TRBV4-3, with 8 positions matching TRBD1. This CDR3 comprises 17 residues. The trim removed 0 bases at V and 4 bases at J, leaving 10 bases unmatched. Germline V gene data show CDR1 as LGHNA and CDR2 as YSLEER. CDR3 coding DNA: TGCGCCAGCAGCCAAGAGCACGACAGGGGTCCCCTCTATGGCTACACCTTC. Its protein product is CASSQEHDRGPLYGYTF.

This clone is a singleton in its sample. The chain has TRBV30 and TRBJ2-2; no reliable D call. The germline gives CDR1 GTSNPN, CDR2 SVGIG (reference sequence). The CDR3 runs 13 residues. Trimming stripped 1 base from V and 4 bases from J, with 7 bases between. This CDR3 reads CAWSGRSTGELFF. The DNA of the CDR3 is TGTGCCTGGAGTGGGAGAAGCACCGGGGAGCTGTTTTTT.

The V call is TRBV6-4, the J call TRBJ2-2, with 11 bases aligning to TRBD2. V lost 5 bases and J lost 0; bases outside the gene matches: 2. From germline, CDR1 is MRHNA and CDR2 SNTAGT. This CDR3 has 16 amino acids. The CDR3 DNA sequence: TGTGCCAGCAGTACGACTAGCGGGGCGAACACCGGGGAGCTGTTTTTT. Protein product: CASSTTSGANTGELFF.

The chain has TRBV9 and TRBJ1-5; TRBD1 aligns across 9 bases. This CDR3 comprises 15 residues. Germline V gene data show CDR1 as SGDLS and CDR2 as YYNGEE. V lost 3 bases and J lost 7; bases outside the gene matches: 8. The CDR3 reads CASSAGQGIGQPQHF. The CDR3 DNA reads as TGTGCCAGCAGCGCGGGACAGGGTATAGGACAGCCCCAGCATTTT.

The chain employs TRBV27 and TRBJ2-3; D uncertain. The CDR3 sequence is 14 residues long. The V and J ends lost 1 base and 4 bases respectively, with 9 bases between them. Germline assignment: CDR1 MNHEY and CDR2 SMNVEV (reference sequence). The CDR3 nucleotides read TGTGCCAGCAGTTTATTGCTTCCCCCAGATACGCAGTATTTT. It codes for CASSLLLPPDTQYF.

This clone was seen just once. This chain links TRBV19 with TRBJ1-1, with TRBD1 identical over 8 bases. Looked up from germline, CDR1 is LNHDA and CDR2 is SQIVND (reference sequence). Unmatched junction bases numbered 11, after V lost 6 bases and J lost 11 bases. The CDR3 covers 13 residues. CDR3 in amino acids: CASSWTGRVEAFF. In nucleotides, the CDR3 is TGTGCCAGTAGCTGGACAGGGAGAGTGGAGGCTTTCTTT.

The CDR3 region is CASRWAGAPNEQFF. Here the CDR3 DNA reads TGTGCCAGCAGGTGGGCCGGGGCCCCCAATGAGCAGTTCTTC. The V call is TRBV28, the J call TRBJ2-1; TRBD1 or TRBD2 may be the D gene (5 bases each). Germline CDR1 is MDHEN and CDR2 is SYDVKM. Trimming pared 6 bases from V and 6 bases from J, leaving 15 bases between. CDR3 length: 14 residues.

This rearrangement joins TRBV6-1 to TRBJ2-1; no clear D gene. With 2 bases removed from V and 12 bases from J, the gap between germline ends came to 11 bases. Germline CDR1 MNHNS, CDR2 SASEGT. The CDR3 runs to 12 residues. The CDR3 region has the DNA TGTGCCAGCAGTGAATGGATATATCGGCAGTTCTTC. Translation gives CASSEWIYRQFF.

As regards this clone: Other DNA sequences within the sample encode an identical CDR3. The chain is built from TRBV5-1 and TRBJ2-7; 10 bases line up with TRBD1. CDR1 and CDR2 from the germline V gene are SGHRS and YFSETQ. The CDR3 length is 15 residues. J gave up 6 bases and V 0 bases, and 6 bases lay outside the gene matches. CDR3 in amino acids: CASSLVSGQGSEQYF. In nucleotides, the CDR3 is TGCGCCAGCAGCTTGGTCTCGGGACAGGGGTCCGAGCAGTACTTC.